The 28 T cell receptor beta chains given below trace back to one sample, sequenced in a study of blood T cells in healthy people across ages. A second about 7 to 12 cycle PCR used barcoded and J-beta primers. From the 5' RACE reads, TCRdb called clonotypes with MiXCR, one entry per CDR3 protein. Here the sample spans approximately 820,000 distinct CDR3 sequences, more than 40% being singletons. Sequencing input: blood. These receptor sequences come from a man in his sixties in good health.

The chain is built from TRBV11-3 and TRBJ2-7; 8 bases map to TRBD2. This CDR3 has 14 residues. Germline CDR1 SGHNT, CDR2 YENEEA. Losses at the gene ends were 5 bases for V and 4 bases for J; bases not matched to a gene: 7. The CDR3 loop is CASSRSGALYEQYF. CDR3 coding DNA: TGTGCCAGCAGCCGTAGCGGGGCGCTATACGAGCAGTACTTC.

This clonotype was observed a few times. The V and J genes are TRBV20-1 and TRBJ2-3, with 7 bases lining up with TRBD1. Germline V CDR1 and CDR2: DFQATT, SNEGSKA (reference sequence). The V segment lost 6 bases and the J segment 3 bases; nucleotides outside the gene matches: 6. This CDR3 comprises 13 residues. CDR3: CSARQGTTDTQYF. CDR3 nucleotide sequence: TGCAGTGCGAGACAGGGAACAACAGATACGCAGTATTTT.

The chain employs TRBV12-3 or TRBV12-4 and TRBJ2-5, with TRBD2 matching over 9 bases. V trimming: 2 bases; J trimming: 5 bases; junction bases outside the gene matches: 9. The CDR3 consists of 16 residues. CDR3 residues: CASSLFSGGLGETQYF. DNA for the CDR3: TGTGCCAGCAGTTTATTTAGCGGGGGATTAGGGGAGACCCAGTACTTC.

This clonotype has ten or more counts. The rearrangement joins TRBV28 to TRBJ2-5, with TRBD1 matching over 12 bases. This CDR3 has 15 amino acids. CDR1 MDHEN and CDR2 SYDVKM come from the germline V gene. The junction had 5 bases not matched to a gene; V was cut back by 4 bases and J by 5 bases. Here the CDR3 DNA reads TGTGCCAGCAGTTCTTCCGGGACAGGGGGCGAGACCCAGTACTTC. Protein product: CASSSSGTGGETQYF.

V and J are TRBV9 and TRBJ2-7, with unresolved D. V dropped 0 bases and J dropped 6 bases, with 19 bases sitting between them. This CDR3 region has 16 residues. Germline CDR1 SGDLS, CDR2 YYNGEE. The CDR3 spells CASSVAWGPSEGEQYF. CDR3 DNA: TGTGCCAGCAGCGTAGCTTGGGGTCCCTCCGAAGGCGAGCAGTACTTC.

The rearrangement joins TRBV27 to TRBJ2-5; D unclear. Per the germline V gene, CDR1 is MNHEY and CDR2 is SMNVEV (reference sequence). CDR3 length equals 13 residues. V lost 0 bases and J 5 bases, leaving 7 bases between the germline ends. The CDR3 DNA is TGTGCCAGCAGTTTATCGATGCTCGAGACCCAGTACTTC. As protein: CASSLSMLETQYF.

The CDR3 DNA reads as TGTGCCAGCACCATAGGACAGGGAATGCGCTACACCTTC. Translated: CASTIGQGMRYTF. The V call is TRBV5-5, the J call TRBJ1-2; TRBD1 aligns across 8 bases. Germline V gives CDR1 SGHKS, CDR2 YYEKEE (reference sequence). Trimming removed 6 bases from V and 9 bases from J; junction bases left unmatched: 10. The CDR3 loop spans 13 amino acids.

This clonotype was seen ten or more times. The J gene is TRBJ1-1, the V gene TRBV20-1, with no clear D. The germline CDR1 and CDR2 sequences are DFQATT and SNEGSKA (reference sequence). The CDR3 has 12 residues. Trimming pared 5 bases from V and 7 bases from J, leaving 14 bases between. The DNA of the CDR3 is TGCAGTGCTTACAAACAATCAAATGAAGCTTTCTTT. Its protein product is CSAYKQSNEAFF.

This chain links TRBV20-1 with TRBJ2-7; no clear D gene. This CDR3 region has 12 residues. V lost 3 bases to trimming and J lost 4 bases, with 10 bases between them. Germline V gene data show CDR1 as DFQATT and CDR2 as SNEGSKA (reference sequence). CDR3 sequence reads: CSASPSAYEQYF. CDR3 DNA sequence: TGCAGTGCTAGCCCCAGCGCTTACGAGCAGTACTTC.

The chain is built from TRBV7-2 and TRBJ1-1; no definite D call. The CDR3 contains 15 residues. Germline lookup yields CDR1 SGHTA and CDR2 FQGNSA. V gave up 2 bases and J gave up 4 bases, with 14 bases separating them. The CDR3 region has the DNA TGTGCCAGCAGCTTAATGCCAGGAGGGAGCACTGAAGCTTTCTTT. Its translation: CASSLMPGGSTEAFF.

For this clonotype: A read error may be the cause here, since a much bigger clone is one base away. This chain joins TRBV7-2 and TRBJ2-5; weak D call: TRBD2 (6 bases). V was cut by 4 bases and J by 3 bases, with 18 bases left in between. CDR3 size: 16 residues. In germline, CDR1 is SGHTA, CDR2 FQGNSA. DNA for the CDR3: TGTGCCAGCAGCTCCCGAGGGGATGCTAGCGAAGAGACCCAGTACTTC. Protein product: CASSSRGDASEETQYF.

A few counts support this clonotype. The J gene is TRBJ1-1, the V gene TRBV27, with D possibly matching TRBD1 (5 bases). The V gene lost 4 bases and the J gene lost 4 bases, with 10 bases spanning the gap. CDR3 length: 13 residues. Germline-derived CDR1 and CDR2 are MNHEY and SMNVEV (reference sequence). CDR3 in DNA: TGTGCCAGCAGTTCAGGGTTTGGCACTGAAGCTTTCTTT. Translating gives CASSSGFGTEAFF.

In this sample, this clonotype turned up a few times. This chain joins TRBV7-2 and TRBJ2-6, with 10 bases aligning to TRBD1. The V segment lost 7 bases and the J segment 3 bases; nucleotides outside the gene matches: 6. The CDR3 consists of 16 residues. Germline V gives CDR1 SGHTA, CDR2 FQGNSA. CDR3 nucleotide sequence: TGTGCCAGCACCTTGACAGGGGGCGTTGGGGCCAACGTCCTGACTTTC. Its protein is CASTLTGGVGANVLTF.

The chain recombines TRBV7-2 with TRBJ2-3; 14 positions match TRBD2. V lost 6 bases to trimming and J lost 1 base; unmatched junction nucleotides: 3. This CDR3 has 16 amino acids. Germline CDR1 is SGHTA and CDR2 is FQGNSA. The CDR3 bases are TGTGCCAGCAGTTGGGGACTAGCGGGGGGCACAGATACGCAGTATTTT. Its protein is CASSWGLAGGTDTQYF.

The gene calls are TRBV24-1 and TRBJ2-3; tentative D call: TRBD2 (6 bases). The germline V gene encodes CDR1 KGHDR and CDR2 SFDVKD. V lost 4 bases to trimming and J lost 0 bases, with 13 bases between them. The CDR3 is made up of 16 amino acids. The CDR3 region has the DNA TGTGCCACCAGTGAGGGGACTGGATCTAGCACAGATACGCAGTATTTT. It specifies CATSEGTGSSTDTQYF.

About this clonotype itself: At one boundary the junction diverges from the germline segment, which might be a read error. This chain uses TRBV12-3 or TRBV12-4 with TRBJ2-7; 9 nucleotides align to TRBD1. The CDR3 sequence is 14 residues long. DNA for the CDR3: TGTGCCAGCAGTGGGACAGGGTATCTGGGAGAGCCGTACTTC. It is translated as CASSGTGYLGEPYF.

The chain uses TRBV5-1 and TRBJ2-1; D unclear. The end of the DNA fits TRBJ2-7 better, so the J call may be wrong. CDR1 SGHRS and CDR2 YFSETQ come from the germline V gene. This CDR3 spans 12 amino acids. CDR3 residues: CASSAERGEQYF. The CDR3 DNA reads TGCGCCAGCAGCGCCGAGCGTGGTGAGCAGTACTTC.

Written as DNA, the CDR3 is TGTGCCAGCAGCAACTCAGGGGTCGGGACCTACGAGCAGTACTTC. Translation gives CASSNSGVGTYEQYF. The genes are TRBV28 and TRBJ2-7; D perhaps matches TRBD1 (6 bases). The CDR3 contains 15 residues. The germline V and J ends were trimmed by 6 bases and 2 bases, with 17 bases remaining between them. Germline V gene lookup returns CDR1 MDHEN and CDR2 SYDVKM. Using reference TRBV28 and TRBJ2-7 for the parts outside the CDR3, the full variable domain is DVKVTQSSRYLVKRTGEKVFLECVQDMDHENMFWYRQDPGLGLRLIYFSYDVKMKEKGDIPEGYSVSREKKERFSLILESASTNQTSMYLCASSNSGVGTYEQYFGPGTRLTVT.

V and J are TRBV11-3 and TRBJ2-5, with 7 bases that match TRBD1. The J call is in doubt because the DNA end fits TRBJ2-7 better. The germline V gene encodes CDR1 SGHNT and CDR2 YENEEA. The CDR3 extends over 15 amino acids. CDR3 loop: CASSLDGDREYEQYF. In DNA, the CDR3 is TGTGCCAGCAGCTTAGATGGGGACAGAGAGTACGAGCAGTACTTC.

The chain joins TRBV28 to TRBJ1-2; D may be TRBD1 (6 bases). Germline V CDR1 and CDR2: MDHEN, SYDVKM. V was clipped by 6 bases and J by 7 bases, with 12 bases between them. CDR3 length: 12 amino acids. This chain's CDR3 is CASRPGDGGYTF. CDR3 coding DNA: TGTGCCAGCAGACCAGGGGATGGTGGCTACACCTTC.

In this sample, this clonotype turned up a few times. V is TRBV5-1 and J is TRBJ2-7, with D possibly matching TRBD1 (6 bases). Trimming took 4 bases from V and 5 from J, leaving 22 bases between them. CDR1 is SGHRS, CDR2 YFSETQ, per germline. The CDR3 sequence is 16 residues long. The CDR3 here is CASSLNKQGPVDEQYF. The DNA for the CDR3 is TGCGCCAGCAGCCTCAATAAACAGGGTCCTGTCGACGAGCAGTACTTC.

V is TRBV2 and J is TRBJ2-3; D tentatively fits TRBD1 or TRBD2 (5 bases each). V gave up 6 bases and J gave up 1 base, with 14 bases separating them. Looked up from germline, CDR1 is SNHLY and CDR2 is FYNNEI. The CDR3 spans 15 residues. The CDR3 DNA follows: TGTGCCAGCAGCGTACTAGGGACGCGCACAGATACGCAGTATTTT. This encodes CASSVLGTRTDTQYF.

V is TRBV13 and J is TRBJ1-2; D possibly corresponds to TRBD1 (5 bases). Germline values: CDR1 PRHDT, CDR2 FYEKMQ (reference sequence). There are 15 residues in the CDR3. The V end lost 1 base, the J end lost 2 bases, and 11 bases lay between the germline ends. The CDR3 coding sequence is TGTGCCAGCAGCTTAGAAGGGACGGTGAACTATGGCTACACCTTC. Translation: CASSLEGTVNYGYTF. The entire variable domain, with the rest obtained from reference TRBV13 and TRBJ1-2, is as follows: AAGVIQSPRHLIKEKRETATLKCYPIPRHDTVYWYQQGPGQDPQFLISFYEKMQSDKGSIPDRFSAQQFSDYHSELNMSSLELGDSALYFCASSLEGTVNYGYTFGSGTRLTVV.

This clonotype was seen only a few times. J is TRBJ1-2 and V is TRBV4-1; possibly TRBD1 for D (5 bases). The CDR3 extends over 15 amino acids. Germline V gene lookup returns CDR1 MGHRA and CDR2 YSYEKL. V was shortened by 0 bases and J by 7 bases, with 15 bases between the two germline ends. The CDR3 reads CASSQDWGREGGYTF. In nucleotides, the CDR3 is TGCGCCAGCAGCCAAGATTGGGGCAGGGAAGGTGGCTACACCTTC.

This clonotype has ten or more counts. The V and J genes are TRBV7-2 and TRBJ2-7; D uncertain. The germline gives CDR1 SGHTA, CDR2 FQGNSA. This CDR3 has 13 residues. The V end lost 3 bases, the J end lost 0 bases, and 6 bases lay between the germline ends. The CDR3 nucleotides read TGTGCCAGCAGCTTCGACAACTCCTACGAGCAGTACTTC. It specifies CASSFDNSYEQYF.

This clonotype was detected only once. This chain connects TRBV25-1 to TRBJ1-1; D is undetermined. The CDR3 consists of 15 residues. Between the trimmed V and J ends, which lost 1 base and 3 bases, there was a span of 12 bases. Germline loops: CDR1 MGHDK, CDR2 SYGVNS. The CDR3 loop reads CASSESGHTDTEAFF. The DNA for the CDR3 is TGTGCCAGCAGTGAATCGGGCCATACGGACACTGAAGCTTTCTTT.

The V call is TRBV30, the J call TRBJ2-1; 9 positions match TRBD2. The length of the CDR3 is 15 residues. The germline V gene has CDR1 GTSNPN and CDR2 SVGIG (reference sequence). Trimming took 0 bases from V and 6 from J; bases not matched to a gene: 6. The CDR3: CAWSVLLAGSNEQFF. The CDR3 DNA is TGTGCCTGGAGTGTATTACTAGCGGGTTCCAATGAGCAGTTCTTC.

In this sample, this clonotype turned up a few times. This rearrangement joins TRBV20-1 to TRBJ2-1; the D is unclear. Trimming took 3 bases from V and 0 from J, leaving 9 bases between them. CDR3 length: 14 amino acids. CDR1 is DFQATT, CDR2 SNEGSKA, per germline (reference sequence). The CDR3 nucleotides are TGCAGTGCTAGGACGTGGAGCTCCTACAATGAGCAGTTCTTC. This gives the protein CSARTWSSYNEQFF.